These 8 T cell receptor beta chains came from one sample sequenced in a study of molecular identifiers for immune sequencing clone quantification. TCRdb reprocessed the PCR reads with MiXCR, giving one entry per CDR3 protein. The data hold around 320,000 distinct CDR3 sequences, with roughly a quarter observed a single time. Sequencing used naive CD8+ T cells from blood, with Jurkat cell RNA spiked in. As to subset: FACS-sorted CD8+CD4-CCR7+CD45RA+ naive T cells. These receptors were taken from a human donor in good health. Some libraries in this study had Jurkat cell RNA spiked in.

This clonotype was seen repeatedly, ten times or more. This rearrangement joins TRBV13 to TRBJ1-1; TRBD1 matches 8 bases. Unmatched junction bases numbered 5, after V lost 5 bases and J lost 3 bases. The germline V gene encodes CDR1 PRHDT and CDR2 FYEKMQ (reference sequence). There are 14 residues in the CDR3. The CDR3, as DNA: TGTGCCAGCAGCCCCGGACAGGGCTACACTGAAGCTTTCTTT. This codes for CASSPGQGYTEAFF.

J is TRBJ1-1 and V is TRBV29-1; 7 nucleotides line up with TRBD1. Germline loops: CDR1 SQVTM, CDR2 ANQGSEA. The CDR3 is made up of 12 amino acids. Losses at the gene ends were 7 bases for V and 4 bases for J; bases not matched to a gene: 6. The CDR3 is CSARGIGTEAFF. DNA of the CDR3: TGCAGCGCCAGGGGGATCGGCACTGAAGCTTTCTTT.

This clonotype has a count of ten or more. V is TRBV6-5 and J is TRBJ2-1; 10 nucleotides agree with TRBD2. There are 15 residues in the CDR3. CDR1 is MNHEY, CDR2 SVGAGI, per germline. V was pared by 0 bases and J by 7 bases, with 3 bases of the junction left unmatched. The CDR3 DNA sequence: TGTGCCAGCAGTTACTCGTTAGCGGGAGGTAATGAGCAGTTCTTC. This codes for CASSYSLAGGNEQFF.

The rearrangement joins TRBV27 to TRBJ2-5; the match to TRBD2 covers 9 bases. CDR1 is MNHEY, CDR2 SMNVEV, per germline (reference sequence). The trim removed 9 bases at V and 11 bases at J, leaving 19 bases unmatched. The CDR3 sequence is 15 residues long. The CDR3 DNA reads TGTGCCAGTCGCTGGGTGGCTAGCGGGGCGTCTGAGCAGTACTTC. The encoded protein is CASRWVASGASEQYF.

CDR3 loop: CASNDGDSYEQYF. The CDR3 nucleotides are TGTGCCAGCAATGACGGTGACTCCTACGAGCAGTACTTC. The chain combines TRBV2 with TRBJ2-7; no clear D. V dropped 7 bases and J dropped 0 bases, with 10 bases sitting between them. The CDR3 runs 13 residues. The germline CDR1 and CDR2 sequences are SNHLY and FYNNEI. The full variable domain, completed using reference TRBV2 and TRBJ2-7, is EPEVTQTPSHQVTQMGQEVILRCVPISNHLYFYWYRQILGQKVEFLVSFYNNEISEKSEIFDDQFSVERPDGSNFTLKIRSTKLEDSAMYFCASNDGDSYEQYFGPGTRLTVT.

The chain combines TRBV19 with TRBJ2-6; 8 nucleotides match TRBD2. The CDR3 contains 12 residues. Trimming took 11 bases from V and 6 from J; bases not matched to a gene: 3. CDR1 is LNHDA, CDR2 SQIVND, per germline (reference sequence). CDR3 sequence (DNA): TGTGCCGTGCGGGGGGAGGCCAACGTCCTGACTTTC. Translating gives CAVRGEANVLTF. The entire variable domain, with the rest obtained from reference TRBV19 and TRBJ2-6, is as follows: DGGITQSPKYLFRKEGQNVTLSCEQNLNHDAMYWYRQDPGQGLRLIYYSQIVNDFQKGDIAEGYSVSREKKESFPLTVTSAQKNPTAFYLCAVRGEANVLTFGAGSRLTVL.

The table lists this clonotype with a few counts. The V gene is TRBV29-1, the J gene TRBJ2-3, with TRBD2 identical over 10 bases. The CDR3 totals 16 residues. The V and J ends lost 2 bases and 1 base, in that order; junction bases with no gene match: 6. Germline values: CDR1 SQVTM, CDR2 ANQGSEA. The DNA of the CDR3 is TGCAGCGTTGAATTTTTAGCGGGAGGACGCACAGATACGCAGTATTTT. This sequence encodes CSVEFLAGGRTDTQYF.

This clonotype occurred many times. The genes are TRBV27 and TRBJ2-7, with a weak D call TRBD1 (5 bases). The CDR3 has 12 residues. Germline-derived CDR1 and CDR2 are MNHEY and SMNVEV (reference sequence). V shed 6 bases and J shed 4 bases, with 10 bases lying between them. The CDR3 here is CASSATVYEQYF. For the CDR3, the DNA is TGTGCCAGCAGCGCGACAGTGTACGAGCAGTACTTC.